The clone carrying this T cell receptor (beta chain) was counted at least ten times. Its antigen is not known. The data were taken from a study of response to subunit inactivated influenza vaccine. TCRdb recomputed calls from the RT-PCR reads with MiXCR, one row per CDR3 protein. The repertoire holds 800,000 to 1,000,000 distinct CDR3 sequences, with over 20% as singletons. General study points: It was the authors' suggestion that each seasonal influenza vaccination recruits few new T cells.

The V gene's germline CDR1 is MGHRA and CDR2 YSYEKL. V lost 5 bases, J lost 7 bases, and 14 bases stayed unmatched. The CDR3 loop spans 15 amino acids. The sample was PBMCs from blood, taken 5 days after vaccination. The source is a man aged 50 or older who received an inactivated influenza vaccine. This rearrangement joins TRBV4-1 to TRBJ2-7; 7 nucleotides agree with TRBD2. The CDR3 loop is CASSAGLSPVREQYF. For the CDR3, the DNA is TGCGCCAGCAGCGCGGGACTATCACCTGTTAGGGAGCAGTACTTC.